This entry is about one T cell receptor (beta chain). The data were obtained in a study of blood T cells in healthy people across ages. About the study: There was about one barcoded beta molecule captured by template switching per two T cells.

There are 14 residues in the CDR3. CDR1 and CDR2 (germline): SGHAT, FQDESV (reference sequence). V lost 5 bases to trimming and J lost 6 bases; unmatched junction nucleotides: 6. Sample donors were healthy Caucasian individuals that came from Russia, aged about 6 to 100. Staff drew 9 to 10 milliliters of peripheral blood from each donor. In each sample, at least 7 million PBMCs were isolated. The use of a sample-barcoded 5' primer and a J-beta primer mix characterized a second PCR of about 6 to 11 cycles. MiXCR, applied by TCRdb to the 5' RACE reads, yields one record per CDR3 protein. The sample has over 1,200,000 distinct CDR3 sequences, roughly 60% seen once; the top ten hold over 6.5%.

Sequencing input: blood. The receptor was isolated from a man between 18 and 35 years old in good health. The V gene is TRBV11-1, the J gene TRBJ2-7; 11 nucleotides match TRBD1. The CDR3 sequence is CASSPGQGAPEQYF. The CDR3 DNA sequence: TGTGCCAGCAGCCCTGGACAGGGGGCTCCCGAGCAGTACTTC.